This TCR beta chain was documented in a study of STAT5B mutations in CD4+ large granular lymphocyte leukemia (dated by TCRdb to the early 2020s). About the investigation overall: Among healthy controls, the CDR3 'QG' motif was associated with a particular HLA allele. TCRbeta repertoires of CD4+ T-cell large granular lymphocyte leukemia patients were compared with those of healthy blood donors. The purity of purified fractions was confirmed by flow cytometry on FACSCanto II or FACSVerse to exceed 95% among lymphocytes.

The immunoSEQ assay at survey resolution was used to sequence TCRbeta rearrangements from genomic DNA. The authors processed their data as follows. In the TCR sequencing data, the lowest productive clonotype frequency that could be detected was 2.59 x 10-5. Only productive TCRbeta rearrangements, meaning sequences that were complete and in-frame, were kept for the analyses. Sample clonality was computed as Simpson clonality in the immunoSEQ Analyzer version 3.0. Clones were categorized by frequency as very rare, small, medium, large (1-20%) or hyperexpanded (>20%). OLGA 1.2.3 estimated generation probabilities, VDJtools produced V-gene circos plots, VDJdb was queried for specificities, and GLIPH identified CDR3 motifs. Drawn from immuneACCESS, this table holds only the in-frame rearrangements with V and J called that TCRdb kept. Clones are partly lost; checked studies trace under half to an unresolved V gene and leave the rest unexplained. Clonal size and the V and J genes are those of that table, whereas D and trimming came from the DNA. This sample is represented by some 30,000 clones; 78% of them were singletons. The ten largest account for approximately 2.5% of the sample.

Healthy controls were 35 or so blood donors whose buffy coats came from the Finnish Red Cross blood service. All TCR-sequenced material derived from peripheral blood: patient blood samples and healthy donor buffy coats. Peripheral blood mononuclear cells were isolated by Ficoll-Hypaque gradient centrifugation. CD4+ cells were magnetically purified from the buffy coats of healthy controls. The Gentra Puregene Cell and Tissue kit was used for genomic DNA extraction, and quantification was performed on a Qubit 2.0 fluorometer. As to this clone: Its binding antigen is unknown. No clone much larger than this one lies a single base away; base qualities are absent.

Study-level results and caveats: TRBV06-family usage was enriched among the top patient clones (8/27) compared with healthy controls (2/35). The data were not HLA-matched, and the higher clonality in CD4+ T-LGLL than in CD8+ T-LGLL could be due to the relatively small sample size. Main leukemic clonotypes were private to each patient, although about 25% appeared at low frequency in other patients' non-leukemic repertoires. Compared with healthy CD4+ repertoires, CD4-sorted patient repertoires appeared more clonal, and this difference remained even after the putative leukemic clones were removed.

The CDR3 starts with the cysteine, ends with the phenylalanine, and has 12 residues. Left in the record is the CDR3 DNA by itself, 36 bases read in frame from the first base. Between the V and J ends, shortened by 6 bases and 7 bases respectively, the junction contains 13 bases. CDR1 and CDR2, looked up from the germline V gene, are MNHEY and SVGAGI. The sequence is built from TRBV6-5 and TRBJ2-7; the D gene remains uncertain. The sequence was obtained from a human donor in good health. The sequenced material came from CD4+ T cells from blood buffy coats. CDR3 protein: CASSRDSSEQYF. The DNA reads as follows: TGTGCCAGCAGCCGCGATTCGAGTGAGCAGTACTTC.